This T cell receptor (beta chain) emerged from a study of tumor-infiltrating lymphocytes in primary liver carcinoma. Study details: The study enrolled male and female patients aged 30 to 69 years. Overall study findings and caveats: Only about 7.5-25% of top clones spanned all five tumor regions. Whereas tumor region pairs overlapped more, tumor-adjacent and tumor-blood pairs overlapped less.

A primer in the constant region served to generate TCR beta cDNA from roughly 550 ng of total RNA. Generation of the TCR beta libraries relied on three nested multiplex PCR rounds using slightly modified ARM-PCR. The two initial PCR rounds, roughly 9 cycles each, used TRBV1-TRBV30 forward and C-beta reverse primers. From the multiplex PCR reads, TCRdb called clonotypes with MiXCR, one entry per CDR3 protein. The sample holds about 74,000 distinct CDR3 sequences; roughly three quarters are singletons and the top ten take 28%. A note on this clonotype: Its antigen is not identified.

Between roughly 20 and 30 mg of unsorted bulk tissue served as the source from which RNA and DNA were co-extracted. The CDR3 runs 16 residues. V was cut by 6 bases and J by 7 bases, with 23 bases left in between. The germline CDR1 and CDR2 sequences are MNHGY and SVAAGI. This receptor was obtained from a man in his forties or fifties with primary liver carcinoma and hepatitis B virus infection. J is TRBJ2-3 and V is TRBV6-9; D may be TRBD2 (6 bases). The sequencing sample was made of liver tumor tissue from sampling region 4. Subset reported: tumor region T4, right-lateral pole. CDR3 protein: CASSSTWTIGPYTQYF. CDR3 in DNA: TGTGCCAGCAGCTCTACGTGGACTATCGGACCATATACGCAGTATTTT.